The rows below give T cell receptor beta chains drawn from one sample of a study of blood T cells in healthy people across ages. TCRdb passed the 5' RACE reads through MiXCR, listing each CDR3 protein once. The sample includes over 600,000 distinct CDR3 sequences, more than 35% of them seen just once. Sequencing was performed on blood. These receptor sequences come from a man of 80 years or more in good health. Both conserved end residues are part of each CDR3. The D gene is left open where the match is weak. A clone size is listed for some rows: how often the clone was seen (once, few, many), or a class if it is expanded.

size,V,length,J,D,DNA,CDR3
-,TRBV7-3,13,TRBJ1-1,TRBD1,TGTGCCAGCAGTCAGGGGGGGAACGCTGAAGCTTTCTTT,CASSQGGNAEAFF
-,TRBV4-2,14,TRBJ2-1,TRBD2,TGTGCCAGCAGCCAAGTCGGGGGGACGGGTGAGCAGTTCTTC,CASSQVGGTGEQFF
-,TRBV20-1,15,TRBJ2-1,-,TGCAGTGCTAGAGATCCGACAGGGTTGGAGGGTGAGCAGTTCTTC,CSARDPTGLEGEQFF
-,TRBV25-1,14,TRBJ2-7,TRBD2,TGTGCCAGCAGTACGCCCGGGGGGGAGTACGAGCAGTACTTC,CASSTPGGEYEQYF
few,TRBV5-1,16,TRBJ2-4,-,TGCGCCAGCAGCTTTGGGAGCGGATGGGACAAAAACATTCAGTACTTC,CASSFGSGWDKNIQYF
-,TRBV20-1,14,TRBJ2-3,-,TGCAGTGCTAGAGCGCAGGGGTTTACAGATACGCAGTATTTT,CSARAQGFTDTQYF
-,TRBV29-1,14,TRBJ2-3,-,TGCAGCGCTGAAAGTGCGGGGAACACAGATACGCAGTATTTT,CSAESAGNTDTQYF
-,TRBV18,13,TRBJ1-1,-,TGTGCCAGCTCACCGACAGAGAACACTGAAGCTTTCTTT,CASSPTENTEAFF
-,TRBV18,13,TRBJ1-1,-,TGTGCCAGCTCACCACGCCAAAACACTGAAGCTTTCTTT,CASSPRQNTEAFF
-,TRBV4-3,18,TRBJ2-3,TRBD2,TGCGCCAGCAGCCCGGGACTAGCGGGGGGGATAAAGGCAGATACGCAGTATTTT,CASSPGLAGGIKADTQYF
-,TRBV7-6,17,TRBJ2-3,TRBD2,TGTGCCAGCAGCCCAGTGGGGGTAGCGGGTAGGGCAGATACGCAGTATTTT,CASSPVGVAGRADTQYF